This TCR beta chain is drawn from a study of T-cell memory formation after mild COVID-19. The wider study: Largely, TCR clusters stayed within a single donor.

TCRdb re-derived calls from the 5' RACE reads in MiXCR, one entry per CDR3 protein. The data hold 180,000 or so distinct CDR3 sequences, with around 10% observed a single time. Notes on the study in general: The appearance of some responding clones in pre-infection memory suggested that cross-reactive memory joined.

Many counts were recorded for this clonotype. Its antigen is undetermined. This CDR3 region has 14 residues. The germline V gene has CDR1 SGHRS and CDR2 YFSETQ. V lost 1 base, J lost 2 bases, and 8 bases lay in between. Input material: PBMCs or a T cell subset sorted from them (not recorded which). This rearrangement joins TRBV5-1 to TRBJ2-3; D remains ambiguous. The receptor was isolated from a man younger than 35 who had mild COVID-19 (a few samples of this study predate the infection). Cell type and time point are not known. CDR3 sequence: CASSLSASTDTQYF. CDR3 DNA: TGCGCCAGCAGCTTGTCCGCCTCCACAGATACGCAGTATTTT.